This entry is about one T cell receptor beta chain. What it binds is not known. The entirety of the isolated RNA underwent reverse transcription, so expressed TCRB transcripts were sequenced. Sequencing used immunoSEQ multiplex PCR; TCRdb keeps in-frame clones, though not all of them. The data contain hundreds of thousands of clones, around 28% of them singletons. The sample originates from a study of beta chain features in type 1 diabetes. The CDR3 sequence is 14 residues long. Germline V gene sequence: CDR1 KGHSH, CDR2 LQKENI. V lost 3 bases to trimming and J lost 5 bases, with 13 bases between them. The study, taken as a whole, reports: The VDJ junctions of type 1 diabetes patients carried fewer insertions and more deletions.

The chain recombines TRBV18 with TRBJ2-5; D gene ambiguous. The material sequenced was naive CD4+ T cells from blood. This clonotype was sampled from a man between 18 and 29 years old in good health. This CDR3 is CASSPALVGETQYF. DNA for the CDR3: TGTGCCAGCTCACCCGCCCTTGTAGGCGAGACCCAGTACTTC.